These 5 T cell receptor beta chains were sequenced from one sample in a study of T cell responses to AZD1222 COVID-19 vaccine. TCRdb's copy holds only in-frame clones and misses some; the assay was immunoSEQ multiplex PCR. The table records about 190,000 clones, approximately 91% of them present only once. The sequences come from peripheral blood, collected on day 0 of AZD1222 vaccination. These TCRs come from an adult in good health.

This clone occurred a few times. The chain links TRBV19 to TRBJ1-1, with D possibly matching TRBD1 (5 bases). V was trimmed by 11 bases and J by 4 bases, leaving 17 bases between them. Germline loops: CDR1 LNHDA, CDR2 SQIVND (reference sequence). The CDR3 has 13 amino acids. This CDR3 is CAATPDGGTEAFF. The DNA for the CDR3 is TGTGCCGCCACCCCGGATGGGGGCACTGAAGCTTTCTTT.

The V and J genes are TRBV18 and TRBJ2-3, with D maybe TRBD1 (6 bases). The CDR3 is made up of 15 amino acids. CDR1 KGHSH and CDR2 LQKENI come from the germline V gene. V shed 0 bases and J shed 0 bases, with 7 bases lying between them. In DNA, the CDR3 is TGTGCCAGCTCACCACCGGACAGTAGCACAGATACGCAGTATTTT. This sequence encodes CASSPPDSSTDTQYF.

The genes are TRBV7-8 and TRBJ1-2; no definite D call. Germline-derived CDR1 and CDR2 are SGHVS and FQNEAQ. The CDR3 runs 14 residues. The V end was cut by 5 bases, the J end by 6 bases, with 16 bases between. CDR3 region: CASSPVPQGDGYTF. CDR3 nucleotide sequence: TGTGCCAGCAGCCCGGTTCCCCAAGGAGATGGCTACACCTTC.

The J gene is TRBJ1-5, the V gene TRBV7-3; no reliable D call. V was pared by 4 bases and J by 5 bases, with 9 bases between. The CDR3 has 13 residues. Per germline, CDR1 SGHTA and CDR2 FQGTGA. The DNA of the CDR3 is TGTGCCAGCAGCTCCGGTCCTGATCAGCCCCAGCATTTT. Encoded protein: CASSSGPDQPQHF.

The J gene is TRBJ1-1, the V gene TRBV4-2; 7 bases line up with TRBD1. The V gene end was trimmed by 0 bases and the J gene end by 1 base; junction bases not matched to a gene: 8. CDR1 and CDR2 (germline): LGHNA, YNFKEQ. The CDR3 sequence is 17 residues long. The CDR3 sequence: CASSQDVRGPGNTEAFF. Here the CDR3 DNA reads TGTGCCAGCAGCCAAGATGTTAGGGGGCCGGGGAACACTGAAGCTTTCTTT.